The 32 T cell receptor beta chains in this list originate from one sample, sequenced in a study of sequential checkpoint blockade in melanoma. Treatment of the sample: randomized to nivolumab then ipilimumab (arm A) or the reverse (arm B). Clones were read by immunoSEQ multiplex PCR, and TCRdb kept only the in-frame ones, dropping some. The sample holds 10,000 to 15,000 clones, about four fifths seen once. Specimen: CD8+ T cells sorted from blood (inferred from file names), collected from a patient given nivolumab and ipilimumab in sequence. The receptors derive from a human donor with melanoma.

The chain links TRBV6-5 to TRBJ1-1, with unresolved D. Germline-derived CDR1 and CDR2 are MNHEY and SVGAGI. The length of the CDR3 is 12 residues. V was pared by 8 bases and J by 4 bases, with 11 bases between. The CDR3 is CASAPAGTEAFF. Written as DNA, the CDR3 is TGTGCCAGCGCCCCTGCAGGCACTGAAGCTTTCTTT.

The chain employs TRBV7-3 and TRBJ2-2; D unresolved. The CDR3 is made up of 16 amino acids. Looked up from germline, CDR1 is SGHTA and CDR2 is FQGTGA. Trimming removed 4 bases at V and 6 bases at J, with 18 bases between. The CDR3 reads CASSSPGAVVPGELFF. The CDR3 region has the DNA TGTGCCAGCAGCTCCCCGGGTGCGGTGGTCCCCGGGGAGCTGTTTTTT.

The V call is TRBV14, the J call TRBJ1-2; no clear D gene. The CDR3 runs to 13 residues. V was cut by 0 bases and J by 1 base, with 3 bases left in between. The germline gives CDR1 SGHDN, CDR2 FVKESK. CDR3: CASSQDYNYGYTF. Here the CDR3 DNA reads TGTGCCAGCAGCCAAGACTATAACTATGGCTACACCTTC. Using reference TRBV14 and TRBJ1-2 for the parts outside the CDR3, the full variable domain is EAGVTQFPSHSVIEKGQTVTLRCDPISGHDNLYWYRRVMGKEIKFLLHFVKESKQDESGMPNNRFLAERTGGTYSTLKVQPAELEDSGVYFCASSQDYNYGYTFGSGTRLTVV.

The CDR3 loop reads CASSTRLSSYNSPLHF. DNA for the CDR3: TGTGCCAGCAGCACAAGACTAAGCTCCTATAATTCACCCCTCCACTTT. This chain uses TRBV21-1 with TRBJ1-6. TRBV21-1 is given as a pseudogene. CDR3 length: 16 amino acids.

The rearrangement joins TRBV28 to TRBJ2-3; 10 nucleotides line up with TRBD1. V was clipped by 6 bases and J by 4 bases; unmatched bases: 7. The CDR3 is 15 amino acids. Germline lookup yields CDR1 MDHEN and CDR2 SYDVKM. CDR3 coding DNA: TGTGCCAGCAGGAGGGGACAGGGGAGGGCAGATACGCAGTATTTT. It specifies CASRRGQGRADTQYF.

The chain has TRBV6-5 and TRBJ2-7, with a weak D call TRBD1 (6 bases). CDR3 length equals 11 residues. The V gene lost 10 bases and the J gene lost 6 bases, with 13 bases spanning the gap. Germline V gives CDR1 MNHEY, CDR2 SVGAGI. The CDR3 sequence: CATQTGIEQYF. The CDR3 DNA reads TGTGCCACCCAAACAGGGATCGAGCAGTACTTC.

As DNA, the CDR3 is TGTGCCAGCAGCTCCATAGCGGGGGGGCCCACCGGGGAGCTGTTTTTT. Protein product: CASSSIAGGPTGELFF. V gene TRBV9 combines with J gene TRBJ2-2, with 11 bases lining up with TRBD2. V trimming: 4 bases; J trimming: 4 bases; junction bases outside the gene matches: 6. Germline CDR1 is SGDLS and CDR2 is YYNGEE. The CDR3 runs to 16 residues. The full variable domain, with the rest looked up from reference TRBV9 and TRBJ2-2, is DSGVTQTPKHLITATGQRVTLRCSPRSGDLSVYWYQQSLDQGLQFLIQYYNGEERAKGNILERFSAQQFPDLHSELNLSSLELGDSALYFCASSSIAGGPTGELFFGEGSRLTVL.

This chain joins TRBV19 and TRBJ1-5, with 10 bases lining up with TRBD1. V trimming: 6 bases; J trimming: 0 bases; junction bases outside the gene matches: 11. Germline assignment: CDR1 LNHDA and CDR2 SQIVND (reference sequence). The CDR3 loop spans 18 amino acids. The CDR3 DNA is TGTGCCAGTAGCTTCGGACGACAGGGGGCTGGTAGCAATCAGCCCCAGCATTTT. Protein: CASSFGRQGAGSNQPQHF.

The chain links TRBV5-6 to TRBJ2-5; 8 bases align to TRBD1. Germline V gene sequence: CDR1 SGHDT, CDR2 YYEEEE. The CDR3 runs to 15 residues. The V and J ends lost 0 bases and 4 bases, in that order; junction bases with no gene match: 5. The CDR3 nucleotides are TGTGCCAGCAGCTTGGAAGCAGGGGGCAGAGAGACCCAGTACTTC. It specifies CASSLEAGGRETQYF.

This chain joins TRBV27 and TRBJ2-7; a weak D match, TRBD1 (6 bases). Germline-derived CDR1 and CDR2 are MNHEY and SMNVEV (reference sequence). Trimming removed 6 bases at V and 3 bases at J, with 12 bases between. The CDR3 extends over 13 amino acids. In nucleotides, the CDR3 is TGTGCCAGCAGCCTAGGGGGACGCTACGAGCAGTACTTC. It specifies CASSLGGRYEQYF.

The CDR3 is CASSYSDSYEQYF. In nucleotides, the CDR3 is TGTGCCAGCAGTTACTCTGACTCCTACGAGCAGTACTTC. The chain has TRBV5-6 and TRBJ2-7; D gene uncertain. V dropped 5 bases and J dropped 0 bases, with 9 bases sitting between them. Germline V gene data show CDR1 as SGHDT and CDR2 as YYEEEE. This CDR3 is built from 13 residues. Combining the CDR3 with reference TRBV5-6 and TRBJ2-7 gives the whole variable domain DAGVTQSPTHLIKTRGQQVTLRCSPKSGHDTVSWYQQALGQGPQFIFQYYEEEERQRGNFPDRFSGHQFPNYSSELNVNALLLGDSALYLCASSYSDSYEQYFGPGTRLTVT.

This chain's CDR3 is CASCPGPNEQFF. The CDR3 region has the DNA TGTGCCAGCTGTCCAGGGCCCAATGAGCAGTTCTTC. The V call is TRBV2, the J call TRBJ2-1; maybe TRBD1 (5 bases). The CDR3 is 12 residues long. V lost 8 bases and J lost 6, with 11 bases in between. Germline CDR1 is SNHLY and CDR2 is FYNNEI.

The chain is built from TRBV21-1 and TRBJ2-1; the DNA was not compared with TRBD2, the D call given in the table. TRBV21-1 is a pseudogene locus. The CDR3 has 16 residues. CDR3 bases: TGTGCCAGCAAGCGGGACTTGTCTTATAAAAACAATGAGCAGTTCTTC. Protein product: CASKRDLSYKNNEQFF.

The chain uses TRBV7-3 and TRBJ2-1, with TRBD1 matching 7 bases. Per the germline V gene, CDR1 is SGHTA and CDR2 is FQGTGA. This CDR3 is built from 15 residues. V lost 3 bases, J lost 4 bases, and 6 bases stayed unmatched. CDR3 sequence (DNA): TGTGCCAGCAGCTTCGGGGCAGGGGGATACAATGAGCAGTTCTTC. Translation gives CASSFGAGGYNEQFF.

The J gene is TRBJ1-4, the V gene TRBV2; 11 nucleotides align to TRBD1. Germline values: CDR1 SNHLY, CDR2 FYNNEI. The length of the CDR3 is 18 residues. With V trimmed by 4 bases and J by 0 bases, 7 bases remained unmatched. In DNA form, the CDR3 reads TGTGCCAGCAGTGTGTGGGACAGGGGGTTAGCAACTAATGAAAAACTGTTTTTT. Protein product: CASSVWDRGLATNEKLFF.

This clone was seen only a few times. A far larger clone is just one base off, so this is likely a read error. J is TRBJ2-1 and V is TRBV25-1; 7 bases are a match to TRBD2. V was pared by 7 bases and J by 8 bases, with 2 bases of the junction left unmatched. The CDR3 has 11 residues. Germline V CDR1 and CDR2: MGHDK, SYGVNS. The CDR3 here is CASTAGDEQFF. The DNA of the CDR3 is TGTGCCAGCACCGCGGGGGATGAGCAGTTCTTC.

The chain combines TRBV5-1 with TRBJ1-2; 8 nucleotides align to TRBD1. The CDR3 sequence is 18 residues long. Germline trimming cut 4 bases from V and 0 bases from J; bases unmatched to any gene: 14. The germline gives CDR1 SGHRS, CDR2 YFSETQ. In nucleotides, the CDR3 is TGCGCCAGCAGCGCTCCGGGACAGGCCGACTCCGCTAACTATGGCTACACCTTC. It is translated as CASSAPGQADSANYGYTF.

This clone was counted only a few times. The V and J genes are TRBV4-3 and TRBJ2-1, with TRBD2 as a possible D gene (5 bases). Deletions cut 1 base from V and 4 bases from J, with 8 bases between. There are 14 residues in the CDR3. CDR1 and CDR2 (germline): LGHNA, YSLEER. The CDR3 region has the DNA TGCGCCAGCAGCCAAGTGGACTCTTACAATGAGCAGTTCTTC. Translating it yields CASSQVDSYNEQFF.

The rearrangement joins TRBV7-2 to TRBJ2-7, with D tentatively TRBD1 (5 bases). This CDR3 is built from 13 residues. V was shortened by 5 bases and J by 6 bases, with 14 bases between the two germline ends. Per the germline V gene, CDR1 is SGHTA and CDR2 is FQGNSA. The CDR3 is CASSTSQGSEQYF. The CDR3 nucleotides are TGTGCCAGCAGCACCAGCCAGGGCTCCGAGCAGTACTTC.

CDR3 nucleotides: TGCGCCAGCAGCCAAAAACAGGGCAATCTCTATGGCTACACCTTC. As protein: CASSQKQGNLYGYTF. The V call is TRBV4-1, the J call TRBJ1-2, with D possibly TRBD1 on 6 matching bases. CDR3 length equals 15 residues. V lost 2 bases and J lost 4, with 14 bases in between. Germline assignment: CDR1 MGHRA and CDR2 YSYEKL.

The chain is built from TRBV29-1 and TRBJ1-3; D not certain. Trimming took 7 bases from V and 4 from J, leaving 8 bases between them. This CDR3 is built from 11 residues. From germline, CDR1 is SQVTM and CDR2 ANQGSEA. CDR3 nucleotide sequence: TGCAGCGGAGTCGGGGGAAACACCATATATTTT. It translates to CSGVGGNTIYF. The entire variable domain, with the rest obtained from reference TRBV29-1 and TRBJ1-3, is as follows: SAVISQKPSRDICQRGTSLTIQCQVDSQVTMMFWYRQQPGQSLTLIATANQGSEATYESGFVIDKFPISRPNLTFSTLTVSNMSPEDSSIYLCSGVGGNTIYFGEGSWLTVV.

This chain uses TRBV19 with TRBJ1-3; D is unresolved. Germline V lookup: CDR1 LNHDA, CDR2 SQIVND (reference sequence). The CDR3 is made up of 16 amino acids. The V and J ends lost 4 bases and 2 bases respectively, with 15 bases between them. CDR3 sequence (DNA): TGTGCCAGTAGTAAGGTGGACGCGAGGGCTGGAAACACCATATATTTT. Residues: CASSKVDARAGNTIYF. The complete variable domain, with remaining parts taken from reference TRBV19 and TRBJ1-3, reads DGGITQSPKYLFRKEGQNVTLSCEQNLNHDAMYWYRQDPGQGLRLIYYSQIVNDFQKGDIAEGYSVSREKKESFPLTVTSAQKNPTAFYLCASSKVDARAGNTIYFGEGSWLTVV.

This clone was counted once. J is TRBJ2-1 and V is TRBV19; TRBD2 aligns across 10 bases. With V trimmed by 9 bases and J by 5 bases, 13 bases remained unmatched. Germline V lookup: CDR1 LNHDA, CDR2 SQIVND (reference sequence). This CDR3 is built from 16 residues. The CDR3 sequence is CASSGVAGGRNNEQFF. DNA of the CDR3: TGTGCCAGCAGCGGCGTAGCGGGGGGACGAAACAATGAGCAGTTCTTC.

V gene TRBV9 combines with J gene TRBJ2-7, with 9 bases that match TRBD1. Trimming took 3 bases from V and 5 from J; bases not matched to a gene: 6. The CDR3 is made up of 14 amino acids. From germline, CDR1 is SGDLS and CDR2 YYNGEE. The CDR3 protein is CASSDGTGLNEQYF. CDR3 sequence (DNA): TGTGCCAGCAGCGACGGGACAGGGTTGAACGAGCAGTACTTC.

CDR3 bases: TGTGCCAGCAGTGATACCGGGACAGGGGGCGCGAACACCGGGGAGCTGTTTTTT. Translated: CASSDTGTGGANTGELFF. V usage is TRBV25-1 and J usage is TRBJ2-2, with TRBD1 identical over 12 bases. Trimming removed 3 bases from V and 0 bases from J; junction bases left unmatched: 5. Germline V gene data show CDR1 as MGHDK and CDR2 as SYGVNS. The CDR3 has 18 amino acids.

The V call is TRBV6-1, the J call TRBJ1-5, with 7 bases fitting TRBD1. Trimming at V came to 5 bases and at J to 6 bases, leaving 4 bases not matched to a gene. Looked up from germline, CDR1 is MNHNS and CDR2 is SASEGT. The CDR3 consists of 13 residues. The CDR3 DNA sequence: TGTGCCAGCAGTAAGACAGGGTTTCAGCCCCAGCATTTT. This codes for CASSKTGFQPQHF.

The rearrangement joins TRBV9 to TRBJ2-2; maybe TRBD1 (5 bases). This CDR3 has 17 residues. V was shortened by 0 bases and J by 2 bases, with 14 bases between the two germline ends. Germline assignment: CDR1 SGDLS and CDR2 YYNGEE. CDR3 coding DNA: TGTGCCAGCAGCGTAGGGGGCCCTCGGATTAACACCGGGGAGCTGTTTTTT. It specifies CASSVGGPRINTGELFF.

The V call is TRBV4-3, the J call TRBJ2-7, with 9 bases lining up with TRBD1. This CDR3 contains 17 residues. Trimming removed 0 bases from V and 2 bases from J; junction bases left unmatched: 8. Germline V lookup: CDR1 LGHNA, CDR2 YSLEER. CDR3 in DNA: TGCGCCAGCAGCCAAGATTCTTACGGGACAGGGACCTACGAGCAGTACTTC. It is translated as CASSQDSYGTGTYEQYF.

The rearrangement uses TRBV28 and TRBJ2-3; TRBD2 aligns across 8 bases. V lost 6 bases to trimming and J lost 3 bases; unmatched junction nucleotides: 11. The CDR3 spans 16 residues. Per germline, CDR1 MDHEN and CDR2 SYDVKM. The chain's CDR3 is CASSQLAGGSTDTQYF. The CDR3 bases are TGTGCCAGCAGCCAGCTGGCGGGGGGATCGACAGATACGCAGTATTTT.

V usage is TRBV7-8 and J usage is TRBJ2-7, with 7 bases fitting TRBD1. The germline V gene has CDR1 SGHVS and CDR2 FQNEAQ. The V segment lost 5 bases and the J segment 0 bases; nucleotides outside the gene matches: 7. The CDR3 runs to 15 residues. The CDR3 spells CASSQAGTASYEQYF. CDR3 bases: TGTGCCAGCAGCCAAGCCGGGACAGCCTCCTACGAGCAGTACTTC.

The V and J genes are TRBV7-9 and TRBJ2-5, with TRBD1 matching over 9 bases. Trimming removed 4 bases from V and 5 bases from J; junction bases left unmatched: 5. The CDR3 runs to 14 residues. Germline V CDR1 and CDR2: SEHNR, FQNEAQ (reference sequence). The CDR3 loop is CASSSTGGQETQYF. In DNA, the CDR3 is TGTGCCAGCAGCTCGACAGGGGGGCAGGAGACCCAGTACTTC.

This clone came up once. V gene TRBV7-8 combines with J gene TRBJ1-2, with 9 bases fitting TRBD1. V was clipped by 7 bases and J by 6 bases; unmatched bases: 12. In germline, CDR1 is SGHVS, CDR2 FQNEAQ. This CDR3 contains 15 residues. The CDR3 sequence: CASTLLGTGINGYTF. The CDR3 DNA is TGTGCCAGCACCCTACTTGGGACAGGGATAAATGGCTACACCTTC. Filled out from reference TRBV7-8 and TRBJ1-2, the complete variable domain reads GAGVSQSPRYKVAKRGQDVALRCDPISGHVSLFWYQQALGQGPEFLTYFQNEAQLDKSGLPSDRFFAERPEGSVSTLKIQRTQQEDSAVYLCASTLLGTGINGYTFGSGTRLTVV.